This is a list of T cell receptor beta chains from one sample in a study of blood T cell repertoires in COVID-19. Assay: immunoSEQ multiplex PCR; the TCRdb copy retains only in-frame clones and omits some. The repertoire holds approximately 300,000 clones, with 88% as singletons. The specimen was peripheral blood. The receptors here all came from a woman aged 30 to 39 with COVID-19, enrolled during active disease. CDR3s leave out the opening cysteine and the closing phenylalanine or tryptophan. Each record gives: V gene, J gene, CDR3 protein.

V gene: TRBV4-2
J gene: TRBJ2-7
CDR3 protein: ASSLWLQVQYEQY

V gene: TRBV18
J gene: TRBJ1-2
CDR3 protein: ASSPQWQVNYGYT

V gene: TRBV6-5
J gene: TRBJ1-1
CDR3 protein: ASSRQNTEAF

V gene: TRBV28
J gene: TRBJ2-7
CDR3 protein: ASSPWTGLPYEQY

V gene: TRBV7-8
J gene: TRBJ2-1
CDR3 protein: ASSGGTISYNEQF

V gene: TRBV7-2
J gene: TRBJ1-4
CDR3 protein: ASSPRGPSAEKLF

V gene: TRBV24-1
J gene: TRBJ2-5
CDR3 protein: ATSASTGGPRETQY

V gene: TRBV12-5
J gene: TRBJ2-1
CDR3 protein: ASAIGLADNEQF

V gene: TRBV11-2
J gene: TRBJ1-2
CDR3 protein: ASSPFGGGNYGYT

V gene: TRBV19
J gene: TRBJ2-5
CDR3 protein: ASSIATSEETQY

V gene: TRBV5-4
J gene: TRBJ1-3
CDR3 protein: ASSSGLFSGNTIY

V gene: TRBV5-1
J gene: TRBJ2-5
CDR3 protein: ASSRTPVAGLWEQETQY

V gene: TRBV30
J gene: TRBJ1-1
CDR3 protein: AWAGIMNTEAF

V gene: TRBV6-5
J gene: TRBJ1-4
CDR3 protein: ASSYSGGREKLF

V gene: TRBV3-1/TRBV3-2
J gene: TRBJ2-7
CDR3 protein: ASSQGVEQY

V gene: TRBV23-1
J gene: TRBJ1-1
CDR3 protein: ASSHPGGGTEAF

V gene: TRBV6-5
J gene: TRBJ1-4
CDR3 protein: AGCAGREELF

V gene: TRBV3-1/TRBV3-2
J gene: TRBJ2-1
CDR3 protein: ASSQEELAGGEQF

V gene: TRBV14
J gene: TRBJ2-7
CDR3 protein: ASSRTAVFYEQY

V gene: TRBV4-1
J gene: TRBJ1-4
CDR3 protein: ASSQETGSNEKLF

V gene: TRBV28
J gene: TRBJ2-3
CDR3 protein: ASSFRGKGDTQY

V gene: TRBV21-1
J gene: TRBJ1-5
CDR3 protein: ASSKKEGERSNQPQH

V gene: TRBV7-9
J gene: TRBJ2-5
CDR3 protein: ASSQGEQETQY

V gene: TRBV18
J gene: TRBJ2-1
CDR3 protein: ATVNRDTYNEQF

V gene: TRBV28
J gene: TRBJ2-7
CDR3 protein: ASSLDRGHEQY

V gene: TRBV4-1
J gene: TRBJ2-1
CDR3 protein: ASSQSMTGGDRNEQF

V gene: TRBV12-3/TRBV12-4
J gene: TRBJ2-2
CDR3 protein: ASSLGATELF

V gene: TRBV2
J gene: TRBJ2-7
CDR3 protein: ASREGQSYEQY

V gene: TRBV7-8
J gene: TRBJ1-4
CDR3 protein: ASSLATTNEKLF

V gene: TRBV6-1
J gene: TRBJ2-7
CDR3 protein: ASSDWDSYEQY

V gene: TRBV30
J gene: TRBJ2-3
CDR3 protein: AWSGGRTDTQY

V gene: TRBV6-5
J gene: TRBJ2-7
CDR3 protein: ASSRGYEQY

V gene: TRBV28
J gene: TRBJ2-5
CDR3 protein: ASSLGQGQETQY

V gene: TRBV25-1
J gene: TRBJ2-3
CDR3 protein: ASSGPGDTQY

V gene: TRBV12-3/TRBV12-4
J gene: TRBJ2-1
CDR3 protein: ASSPRAGGEQF

V gene: TRBV5-1
J gene: TRBJ2-5
CDR3 protein: ASSPGGGVETQY

V gene: TRBV7-2
J gene: TRBJ1-5
CDR3 protein: ASSSDRNQPQH

V gene: TRBV30
J gene: TRBJ1-1
CDR3 protein: AWGQGGTEAF

V gene: TRBV6-6
J gene: TRBJ2-5
CDR3 protein: ASSYSLAKETQY

V gene: TRBV4-3
J gene: TRBJ1-4
CDR3 protein: ASSQSSEGHTIGKLF

V gene: TRBV19
J gene: TRBJ2-5
CDR3 protein: ASSMLGVGTQY

V gene: TRBV11-2
J gene: TRBJ2-7
CDR3 protein: ASSLSGPYEQY

V gene: TRBV7-6
J gene: TRBJ1-3
CDR3 protein: ASSLGSGTGPNTIY

V gene: TRBV5-1
J gene: TRBJ2-2
CDR3 protein: ASTTLPREAGELF

V gene: TRBV3-1/TRBV3-2
J gene: TRBJ1-4
CDR3 protein: ASSQDDAGEYEKLF

V gene: TRBV6-4
J gene: TRBJ2-2
CDR3 protein: ASSELAGTTGELF

V gene: TRBV7-3
J gene: TRBJ2-1
CDR3 protein: ASSLMVAGANEQF

V gene: TRBV19
J gene: TRBJ2-4
CDR3 protein: ASSKTSQNIQY

V gene: TRBV18
J gene: TRBJ1-1
CDR3 protein: ASRNQGAGTEAF